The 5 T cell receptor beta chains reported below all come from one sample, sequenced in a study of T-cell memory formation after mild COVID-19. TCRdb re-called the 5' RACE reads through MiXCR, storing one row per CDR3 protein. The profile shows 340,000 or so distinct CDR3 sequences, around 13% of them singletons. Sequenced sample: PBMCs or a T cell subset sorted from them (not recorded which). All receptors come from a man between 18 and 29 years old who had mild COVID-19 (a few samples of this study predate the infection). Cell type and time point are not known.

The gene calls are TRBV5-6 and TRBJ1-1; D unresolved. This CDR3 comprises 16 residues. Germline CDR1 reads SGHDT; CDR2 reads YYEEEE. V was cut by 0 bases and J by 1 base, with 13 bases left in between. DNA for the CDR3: TGTGCCAGCAGCTTGGGCATCCAGGCAGGGAACACTGAAGCTTTCTTT. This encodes CASSLGIQAGNTEAFF.

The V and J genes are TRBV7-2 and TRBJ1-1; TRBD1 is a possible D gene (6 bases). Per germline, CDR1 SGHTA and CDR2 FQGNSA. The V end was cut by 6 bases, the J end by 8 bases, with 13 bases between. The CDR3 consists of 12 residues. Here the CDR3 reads CASRSGQLEAFF. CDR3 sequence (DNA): TGTGCCAGCAGATCTGGACAGCTGGAAGCTTTCTTT.

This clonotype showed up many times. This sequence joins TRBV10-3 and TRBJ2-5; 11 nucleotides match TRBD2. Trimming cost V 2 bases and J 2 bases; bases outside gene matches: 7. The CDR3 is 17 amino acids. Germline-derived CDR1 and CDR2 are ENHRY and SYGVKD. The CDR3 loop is CAISELGLAVPQETQYF. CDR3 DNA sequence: TGTGCCATCAGTGAGCTGGGACTAGCGGTTCCACAAGAGACCCAGTACTTC.

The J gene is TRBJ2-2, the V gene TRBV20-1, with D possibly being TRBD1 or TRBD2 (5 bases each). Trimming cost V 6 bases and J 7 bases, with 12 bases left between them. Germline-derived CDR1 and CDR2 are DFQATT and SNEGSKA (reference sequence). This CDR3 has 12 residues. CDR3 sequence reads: CSAPGTSGELFF. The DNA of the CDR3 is TGCAGTGCCCCTGGGACCAGCGGGGAGCTGTTTTTT.

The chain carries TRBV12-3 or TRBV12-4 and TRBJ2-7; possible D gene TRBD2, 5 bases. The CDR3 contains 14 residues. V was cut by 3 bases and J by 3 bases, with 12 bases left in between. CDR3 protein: CASSFGPGSYEQYF. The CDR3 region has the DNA TGTGCCAGCAGTTTCGGTCCGGGGAGCTACGAGCAGTACTTC.